The 24 T cell receptor beta chains listed next were all sequenced from one sample in a study of CD8 T cells in Susac syndrome. RNA was extracted with the RNeasy kit, and a quantity of roughly 0.45 to 1 ug was reverse transcribed using random hexamers. In TCRdb, the immunoSEQ multiplex PCR reads were re-called with MiXCR into one record per CDR3 protein. The sample contains more than 200,000 distinct CDR3 sequences, around 93% of which appear only once. The source material was CD4+ T cells from PBMCs. The receptors were sampled from a human donor with multiple sclerosis.

The V call is TRBV5-4, the J call TRBJ2-5, with D maybe TRBD2 (5 bases). V was trimmed by 0 bases and J by 4 bases, leaving 19 bases between them. Looked up from germline, CDR1 is SGHNT and CDR2 is YYREEE (reference sequence). The CDR3 sequence is 17 residues long. The CDR3 DNA sequence: TGTGCCAGCAGCTTGGCCGTCCTGGACGGGGTGAGAGAGACCCAGTACTTC. It encodes CASSLAVLDGVRETQYF.

V usage is TRBV29-1 and J usage is TRBJ2-3, with TRBD2 matching 10 bases. The CDR3 spans 12 residues. V gave up 6 bases and J gave up 4 bases; unmatched junction bases: 1. Germline CDR1 is SQVTM and CDR2 is ANQGSEA. DNA of the CDR3: TGCAGCGTGGGACTAGCGCCAGATACGCAGTATTTT. This translates into CSVGLAPDTQYF.

The chain carries TRBV5-1 and TRBJ2-1; 8 nucleotides align to TRBD1. After removal of 0 bases from V and 5 bases from J, the junction contained 16 bases not matched to a gene. This CDR3 spans 19 amino acids. Looked up from germline, CDR1 is SGHRS and CDR2 is YFSETQ. The CDR3 DNA reads as TGCGCCAGCAGCTTGGCCAATCGCGCAGGGGGCGACGGCGACAATGAGCAGTTCTTC. As protein: CASSLANRAGGDGDNEQFF.

The V gene is TRBV6-6, the J gene TRBJ1-5; D gene uncertain. Germline V gene sequence: CDR1 MNHNY, CDR2 SVGAGI (reference sequence). The CDR3 extends over 14 amino acids. V was cut by 0 bases and J by 7 bases, with 10 bases left in between. DNA for the CDR3: TGTGCCAGCAGTTACTCAACTGGGAACCAGCCCCAGCATTTT. It specifies CASSYSTGNQPQHF.

This clonotype came up once. CDR3 DNA: TGTGCCAGCAGCGTAGTTGGAGGAGGGGTGAACACTGAAGCTTTCTTT. This gives the protein CASSVVGGGVNTEAFF. The chain employs TRBV9 and TRBJ1-1, with D possibly matching TRBD1 (5 bases). Looked up from germline, CDR1 is SGDLS and CDR2 is YYNGEE. V was clipped by 0 bases and J by 0 bases, with 12 bases between them. CDR3 size: 16 residues. Supplemented by reference TRBV9 and TRBJ1-1, the full variable domain reads DSGVTQTPKHLITATGQRVTLRCSPRSGDLSVYWYQQSLDQGLQFLIQYYNGEERAKGNILERFSAQQFPDLHSELNLSSLELGDSALYFCASSVVGGGVNTEAFFGQGTRLTVV.

The chain uses TRBV4-1 and TRBJ1-4, with 8 bases that match TRBD1. Per germline, CDR1 MGHRA and CDR2 YSYEKL. V shed 4 bases, J shed 8 bases, and the junction held 15 bases outside the gene matches. This CDR3 region has 17 residues. The CDR3 region is CASSLLGGRQGNEKLFF. CDR3 coding DNA: TGCGCCAGCAGCCTCCTGGGGGGTCGACAGGGGAACGAAAAACTGTTTTTT.

V is TRBV20-1 and J is TRBJ1-6; a weak D match, TRBD1 (6 bases). CDR1 DFQATT and CDR2 SNEGSKA come from the germline V gene (reference sequence). Trimming removed 6 bases at V and 13 bases at J, with 28 bases between. This CDR3 has 16 residues. CDR3 region: CSALPPDRHPGSPLHF. CDR3 coding DNA: TGCAGTGCCCTTCCCCCGGACAGACATCCTGGTTCTCCCCTCCACTTT.

V and J are TRBV12-3 or TRBV12-4 and TRBJ1-1; TRBD1 is a possible D gene (5 bases). The germline V and J ends were trimmed by 2 bases and 0 bases, with 16 bases remaining between them. The CDR3 is 17 residues long. In nucleotides, the CDR3 is TGTGCCAGCAGTTTAATGACAGCAGCTCTTATGAACACTGAAGCTTTCTTT. Amino acid sequence: CASSLMTAALMNTEAFF.

This chain links TRBV20-1 with TRBJ1-4; D ambiguous. The CDR3 length is 11 residues. V was shortened by 0 bases and J by 11 bases, with 7 bases between the two germline ends. Germline CDR1 reads DFQATT; CDR2 reads SNEGSKA (reference sequence). CDR3 coding DNA: TGCAGTGCTAGAGATGGCGGGAAACTGTTTTTT. Translated, it gives CSARDGGKLFF.

The chain uses TRBV14 and TRBJ1-1; unclear D gene. Trimming shortened V by 4 bases and J by 8 bases, and 17 bases separated the two germline ends. The CDR3 runs to 14 residues. Germline lookup yields CDR1 SGHDN and CDR2 FVKESK. The CDR3 region has the DNA TGTGCCAGCAGCCCAACACGCGCGTCGGCCGAAGCTTTCTTT. Translated: CASSPTRASAEAFF.

Only a few counts were recorded for this clonotype. The rearrangement links TRBV11-2 to TRBJ2-7; TRBD1 matches at 8 bases. Looked up from germline, CDR1 is SGHAT and CDR2 is FQNNGV. V lost 1 base and J lost 3; bases outside the gene matches: 5. CDR3 length equals 15 residues. The CDR3 sequence: CASSLVRTGHYEQYF. The CDR3 DNA sequence: TGTGCCAGCAGCTTAGTTCGGACAGGGCACTACGAGCAGTACTTC.

J is TRBJ2-7 and V is TRBV28; D may be TRBD2 (6 bases). This CDR3 has 15 amino acids. Trimming removed 10 bases from V and 3 bases from J, with 22 bases in between. Germline CDR1 and CDR2: MDHEN and SYDVKM. The CDR3 protein is CATRITGTGHYEQYF. The CDR3 DNA is TGTGCCACCCGGATCACCGGGACTGGCCACTACGAGCAGTACTTC.

V usage is TRBV11-1 and J usage is TRBJ2-2, with TRBD2 identical over 10 bases. The CDR3 runs to 20 residues. The germline V gene encodes CDR1 SGHAT and CDR2 FQDESV (reference sequence). The V segment lost 5 bases and the J segment 4 bases; nucleotides outside the gene matches: 19. CDR3 nucleotides: TGTGCCAGCAGCCCCCGCCTTGCTAGCGGGGGACCCCGTGGCACCGGGGAGCTGTTTTTT. It encodes CASSPRLASGGPRGTGELFF.

The rearrangement joins TRBV25-1 to TRBJ2-4, with 9 positions matching TRBD1. The germline V gene has CDR1 MGHDK and CDR2 SYGVNS. This CDR3 comprises 14 residues. The ends lost 6 bases at V and 6 bases at J; junction bases unmatched: 6. The CDR3 is CASRATGGGNIQYF. CDR3 bases: TGTGCCAGCAGAGCGACAGGGGGGGGAAACATTCAGTACTTC.

This chain joins TRBV20-1 and TRBJ2-7; TRBD2 matches at 16 bases. Trimming at V came to 5 bases and at J to 4 bases, leaving 5 bases not matched to a gene. The CDR3 has 15 amino acids. Looked up from germline, CDR1 is DFQATT and CDR2 is SNEGSKA (reference sequence). CDR3 bases: TGCAGTGCTGTCCCGGGACTAGCGGGGGGGTACGAGCAGTACTTC. The encoded protein is CSAVPGLAGGYEQYF.

This sequence joins TRBV11-2 and TRBJ2-2; 12 nucleotides agree with TRBD2. The J segment lost 5 bases and the V segment lost 5 bases, leaving 12 bases of the junction unmatched. The germline CDR1 and CDR2 sequences are SGHAT and FQNNGV. The CDR3 is 18 amino acids. CDR3 amino acids: CASSPGRTSGIVTGELFF. CDR3 bases: TGTGCCAGCAGCCCCGGGAGGACTAGCGGGATCGTTACCGGGGAGCTGTTTTTT.

This clonotype was counted a few times. The rearrangement links TRBV6-1 to TRBJ1-2, with TRBD1 as a possible D gene (5 bases). V lost 5 bases to trimming and J lost 3 bases, with 10 bases between them. Germline assignment: CDR1 MNHNS and CDR2 SASEGT. The CDR3 has 13 amino acids. The CDR3 loop is CASSPLGDYGYTF. CDR3 in DNA: TGTGCCAGCAGTCCCCTGGGGGACTATGGCTACACCTTC.

V is TRBV5-1 and J is TRBJ2-3; the D is unclear. Trimming took 0 bases from V and 5 from J, leaving 13 bases between them. Germline V lookup: CDR1 SGHRS, CDR2 YFSETQ. The CDR3 consists of 15 residues. DNA for the CDR3: TGCGCCAGCAGCTTGGGCGTCGACTGGAGAGATACGCAGTATTTT. Its translation: CASSLGVDWRDTQYF.

CDR3: CASSYSGSHHQPQHF. CDR3 bases: TGTGCCAGCAGTTACTCGGGCAGCCACCATCAGCCCCAGCATTTT. V is TRBV6-5 and J is TRBJ1-5; no firm D call. Germline V gives CDR1 MNHEY, CDR2 SVGAGI. This CDR3 comprises 15 residues. Trimming removed 0 bases at V and 5 bases at J, with 11 bases between.

The rearrangement links TRBV3-1 to TRBJ2-1; tentatively, D is TRBD1 (5 bases). Trimming removed 0 bases at V and 8 bases at J, with 8 bases between. The germline V gene has CDR1 LGHDT and CDR2 YNNKEL (reference sequence). The length of the CDR3 is 13 residues. CDR3 in DNA: TGTGCCAGCAGCCAAGAAAGGGGCGATGAGCAGTTCTTC. Translation gives CASSQERGDEQFF.

The chain uses TRBV7-2 and TRBJ2-1; 7 nucleotides match TRBD2. This CDR3 contains 15 residues. Germline trimming cut 0 bases from V and 3 bases from J; bases unmatched to any gene: 2. The germline gives CDR1 SGHTA, CDR2 FQGNSA. The CDR3 nucleotides read TGTGCCAGCAGCTTAGCTAGCGGGCTCTACAATGAGCAGTTCTTC. Protein: CASSLASGLYNEQFF.

The chain employs TRBV28 and TRBJ1-2; no clear D. V was pared by 7 bases and J by 5 bases, with 11 bases between. CDR1 MDHEN and CDR2 SYDVKM come from the germline V gene. The CDR3 is 12 residues long. The CDR3 DNA is TGTGCCAGCATCCGGGGAACTTATGGCTACACCTTC. The encoded protein is CASIRGTYGYTF.

This chain's CDR3 is CATSGDRGLNQPQHF. The CDR3 bases are TGTGCCACCAGCGGGGACAGGGGGCTCAATCAGCCCCAGCATTTT. The gene calls are TRBV15 and TRBJ1-5; 12 positions agree with TRBD1. Trimming took 5 bases from V and 3 from J; bases not matched to a gene: 2. CDR1 and CDR2 from the germline V gene are LNHNV and YYDKDF (reference sequence). The CDR3 extends over 15 amino acids.

The rearrangement joins TRBV9 to TRBJ1-1; 7 positions match TRBD1. The CDR3 is 14 amino acids. Germline V gene sequence: CDR1 SGDLS, CDR2 YYNGEE. J gave up 5 bases and V 4 bases, and 8 bases lay outside the gene matches. CDR3 sequence: CASSSTGRETEAFF. Here the CDR3 DNA reads TGTGCCAGCAGCTCGACAGGGAGAGAGACTGAAGCTTTCTTT.